This T cell receptor (beta chain) is drawn from a study of HIV-infected patients and healthy controls. The germline V gene encodes CDR1 SGHDT and CDR2 YYEEEE. This CDR3 region has 14 residues. V was clipped by 3 bases and J by 4 bases; unmatched bases: 2. All unsorted peripheral T cells were captured because whole blood was used without fractionation. Enrolled donors were untreated HIV-infected adults about to begin antiretroviral therapy. Reverse transcription used around 480 ng RNA and constant-region primers for alpha and beta. Each of the alpha and beta chains got its own library through chain-specific third strand synthesis with indices. Two random hexamers, added before amplification and joined, formed each molecule's 12-nucleotide barcode. After a brief PCR adding P5, P7 and a second index, approximately 21 amplification cycles followed. Using its own MiXCR run on the 5' RACE reads, TCRdb lists one record per CDR3 protein. The profile shows approximately 3,300 distinct CDR3 sequences, about 22% of them singletons.

This clonotype is classed as medium-sized. Antigen: not known. Regarding the study as a whole: HIV-associated CDR3 frequencies dropped significantly during therapy; CMV-associated ones, mostly rising, changed nonsignificantly.

The rearrangement uses TRBV5-6 and TRBJ2-7; the match to TRBD2 covers 12 bases. The material was blood, obtained before antiretroviral therapy. The sequence came from an adult with HIV infection. CDR3 loop: CASSWTSGAYEQYF. The DNA for the CDR3 is TGTGCCAGCAGCTGGACTAGCGGGGCGTACGAGCAGTACTTC.